The 26 T cell receptor beta chains given below trace back to one sample, sequenced in a study of blood T cell repertoires in COVID-19. Some clones are missing from TCRdb's copy, which holds only in-frame ones; the method was immunoSEQ multiplex PCR. This sample yields over 100,000 clones, of which approximately 86% are seen a single time; around 5.3% belongs to the top ten. Sequences were obtained from peripheral blood. These receptors came from a woman in her forties or fifties with COVID-19, enrolled during active disease.

V gene TRBV29-1 combines with J gene TRBJ2-3, with D tentatively TRBD1 (5 bases). Trimming shortened V by 4 bases and J by 4 bases, and 9 bases separated the two germline ends. Germline V gene data show CDR1 as SQVTM and CDR2 as ANQGSEA. The CDR3 spans 12 residues. CDR3 sequence (DNA): TGCAGCGTTGTAGACAGTGCAGATACGCAGTATTTT. Translation gives CSVVDSADTQYF.

The chain uses TRBV7-2 and TRBJ2-3; 9 nucleotides match TRBD2. J was trimmed by 2 bases and V by 6 bases; bases with no gene match: 6. The germline V gene has CDR1 SGHTA and CDR2 FQGNSA. This CDR3 spans 15 amino acids. CDR3 protein: CASRVSGGLTDTQYF. The CDR3 DNA reads as TGTGCCAGCAGGGTTAGCGGGGGCCTCACAGATACGCAGTATTTT.

Notes on this clone: One junction end does not reproduce the germline sequence, and a read error may be involved. The J gene is TRBJ1-1, the V gene TRBV13, with D perhaps TRBD1 (5 bases). Germline lookup yields CDR1 PRHDT and CDR2 FYEKMQ (reference sequence). The CDR3 contains 14 residues. CDR3: CASSLGQRNTEAFF. CDR3 in DNA: TGTGCCAGCAGCCTAGGACAAAGGAACACTGAAGCTTTCTTT. The full variable domain, with the rest looked up from reference TRBV13 and TRBJ1-1, is AAGVIQSPRHLIKEKRETATLKCYPIPRHDTVYWYQQGPGQDPQFLISFYEKMQSDKGSIPDRFSAQQFSDYHSELNMSSLELGDSALYFCASSLGQRNTEAFFGQGTRLTVV.

The chain is built from TRBV6-5 and TRBJ2-1; 7 bases agree with TRBD1. This CDR3 is built from 13 residues. V trimming: 2 bases; J trimming: 7 bases; junction bases outside the gene matches: 2. The germline CDR1 and CDR2 sequences are MNHEY and SVGAGI. Here the CDR3 reads CASSYPQGNEQFF. The CDR3 bases are TGTGCCAGCAGTTACCCACAGGGGAATGAGCAGTTCTTC.

A note on this clone: An end of the junction does not agree with germline; a read error may underlie this. CDR3 in DNA: TGTGCCAGCAGGCAAGACAGGAACTCTGGAAACACCATATATTTT. Amino acid sequence: CASRQDRNSGNTIYF. The chain is built from TRBV3-1 (or the pseudogene TRBV3-2) and TRBJ1-3; possible D gene TRBD1, 6 bases. Germline V gene lookup returns CDR1 LGHDT and CDR2 YNNKEL (reference sequence). The CDR3 loop spans 15 amino acids.

The V call is TRBV7-9, the J call TRBJ2-2, with 8 nucleotides matching TRBD1. Germline CDR1 SEHNR, CDR2 FQNEAQ (reference sequence). The length of the CDR3 is 15 residues. J lost 6 bases, V lost 5 bases, and 8 bases had no gene match. CDR3: CASSPGQVTAGELFF. The DNA for the CDR3 is TGTGCCAGCAGCCCGGGACAGGTCACCGCCGGGGAGCTGTTTTTT.

V gene TRBV27 combines with J gene TRBJ2-1, with TRBD2 as a possible D gene (5 bases). Germline V CDR1 and CDR2: MNHEY, SMNVEV (reference sequence). The V end was cut by 3 bases, the J end by 15 bases, with 18 bases between. The CDR3 totals 13 residues. The CDR3 here is CASSFEGRPPLFF. The DNA for the CDR3 is TGTGCCAGCAGTTTCGAAGGGAGACCCCCTTTGTTCTTC.

The chain carries TRBV7-2 and TRBJ2-3; D is undetermined. This CDR3 is built from 13 residues. V was cut by 5 bases and J by 3 bases, with 9 bases left in between. Germline V CDR1 and CDR2: SGHTA, FQGNSA. The CDR3 is CASSPGWTDTQYF. The DNA for the CDR3 is TGTGCCAGCAGCCCCGGTTGGACAGATACGCAGTATTTT.

This clone is a singleton in its sample. The rearrangement uses TRBV7-9 and TRBJ2-7; 9 bases agree with TRBD1. Germline CDR1 and CDR2: SEHNR and FQNEAQ (reference sequence). Unmatched junction bases numbered 11, after V lost 5 bases and J lost 3 bases. This CDR3 has 16 amino acids. The DNA of the CDR3 is TGTGCCAGCAGCGCAAAGGGACAGGGCGGGCACTACGAGCAGTACTTC. Its translation: CASSAKGQGGHYEQYF.

This chain connects TRBV19 to TRBJ1-5, with D perhaps matching TRBD1 (6 bases). The V end lost 8 bases, the J end lost 7 bases, and 15 bases lay between the germline ends. CDR1 is LNHDA and CDR2 is SQIVND in the germline V gene (reference sequence). CDR3 length: 13 amino acids. This CDR3 reads CASDRGAGQPQHF. CDR3 sequence (DNA): TGTGCCAGTGACCGGGGGGCCGGGCAGCCCCAGCATTTT.

This clone was observed once. This chain joins TRBV7-8 and TRBJ2-2, with D perhaps matching TRBD1 (6 bases). V lost 2 bases to trimming and J lost 2 bases, with 9 bases between them. Per the germline V gene, CDR1 is SGHVS and CDR2 is FQNEAQ. This CDR3 comprises 15 residues. CDR3: CASSLNRVNTGELFF. For the CDR3, the DNA is TGTGCCAGCAGCTTAAACAGGGTTAACACCGGGGAGCTGTTTTTT.

This sequence joins TRBV24-1 and TRBJ1-1; TRBD1 might be the D (5 bases). The V end was cut by 5 bases, the J end by 0 bases, with 9 bases between. This CDR3 spans 14 amino acids. Germline V gene lookup returns CDR1 KGHDR and CDR2 SFDVKD. CDR3 loop: CATSGGGMNTEAFF. The CDR3 DNA follows: TGTGCCACCAGTGGGGGCGGAATGAACACTGAAGCTTTCTTT.

In this sample, this clone turned up once. The chain couples TRBV30 to TRBJ2-3, with D hard to call. The germline V and J ends were trimmed by 0 bases and 0 bases, with 4 bases remaining between them. Germline values: CDR1 GTSNPN, CDR2 SVGIG (reference sequence). This CDR3 comprises 13 residues. CDR3 amino acids: CAWSVGSTDTQYF. CDR3 in DNA: TGTGCCTGGAGTGTGGGCAGCACAGATACGCAGTATTTT.

The chain employs TRBV29-1 and TRBJ2-1; 7 nucleotides agree with TRBD2. Germline CDR1 and CDR2: SQVTM and ANQGSEA. There are 15 residues in the CDR3. Trimming removed 6 bases from V and 2 bases from J; junction bases left unmatched: 10. The CDR3 reads CSVRGGASPYNEQFF. CDR3 sequence (DNA): TGCAGCGTGAGGGGAGGGGCCTCACCCTACAATGAGCAGTTCTTC.

Only a few counts were recorded for this clone. The CDR3 reads CASSPGEVSYEQYF. The CDR3 DNA follows: TGTGCCAGCAGCCCTGGAGAGGTCAGCTACGAGCAGTACTTC. The chain uses TRBV27 and TRBJ2-7; D is ambiguous. CDR1 and CDR2 (germline): MNHEY, SMNVEV (reference sequence). The CDR3 consists of 14 residues. Trimming took 6 bases from V and 3 from J, leaving 15 bases between them.

The CDR3 DNA reads TGTGCCAGCTCACCAGGGGAGAACGGAGAGCAGTACTTC. Translating it yields CASSPGENGEQYF. This rearrangement joins TRBV18 to TRBJ2-7, with D possibly TRBD2 on 5 matching bases. CDR3 size: 13 residues. Trimming left V 2 bases short and J 7 bases short, with 12 bases between. The germline V gene has CDR1 KGHSH and CDR2 LQKENI.

The J gene is TRBJ2-3, the V gene TRBV4-1, with TRBD1 matching over 8 bases. This CDR3 region has 16 residues. Germline-derived CDR1 and CDR2 are MGHRA and YSYEKL. V was clipped by 0 bases and J by 6 bases; unmatched bases: 8. The CDR3 here is CASSQERDRQYDTQYF. DNA of the CDR3: TGCGCCAGCAGCCAAGAGAGGGACAGGCAATATGATACGCAGTATTTT.

The chain joins TRBV27 to TRBJ1-2; 7 bases are shared with TRBD1. The V and J ends lost 8 bases and 6 bases, in that order; junction bases with no gene match: 15. The germline V gene has CDR1 MNHEY and CDR2 SMNVEV (reference sequence). There are 15 residues in the CDR3. This CDR3 is CASRSNDRDSNGYTF. In DNA form, the CDR3 reads TGTGCCAGCCGCTCGAACGACAGGGATAGTAATGGCTACACCTTC.

The V and J genes are TRBV27 and TRBJ1-1, with 8 bases aligning to TRBD1. V lost 2 bases to trimming and J lost 4 bases; unmatched junction nucleotides: 12. The CDR3 is 17 residues long. Germline V gene sequence: CDR1 MNHEY, CDR2 SMNVEV (reference sequence). CDR3 amino acids: CASSLRQGATFFTEAFF. CDR3 DNA sequence: TGTGCCAGCAGTTTAAGGCAGGGGGCGACCTTCTTCACTGAAGCTTTCTTT.

This clone was observed a single time. V and J are TRBV11-1 and TRBJ2-7; no clear D. Germline CDR1 is SGHAT and CDR2 is FQDESV (reference sequence). Trimming took 1 base from V and 1 from J, leaving 11 bases between them. The CDR3 totals 15 residues. CDR3 in amino acids: CASSLDSPVSYEQYF. CDR3 coding DNA: TGTGCCAGCAGCTTAGACAGCCCGGTTTCCTACGAGCAGTACTTC.

This rearrangement joins TRBV3-1 (or the pseudogene TRBV3-2) to TRBJ1-3, with 7 bases identical to TRBD1. This CDR3 contains 19 residues. The germline gives CDR1 LGHDT, CDR2 YNNKEL (reference sequence). Losses at the gene ends were 2 bases for V and 0 bases for J; bases not matched to a gene: 13. The CDR3 DNA reads as TGTGCCAGCAGCCAATACCTCCGGACAGGAGCAAACTCTGGAAACACCATATATTTT. Its protein is CASSQYLRTGANSGNTIYF.

The chain uses TRBV10-3 and TRBJ2-7, with D possibly being TRBD1 (6 bases). Trimming removed 3 bases at V and 2 bases at J, with 23 bases between. The V gene's germline CDR1 is ENHRY and CDR2 SYGVKD. The CDR3 has 18 residues. CDR3 residues: CAISDRGQGPTLTYEQYF. CDR3 nucleotides: TGTGCCATCAGTGATAGGGGCCAGGGGCCGACCCTAACCTACGAGCAGTACTTC.

This clone has more than one count but fewer than ten. The rearrangement uses TRBV9 and TRBJ2-7, with 10 bases aligning to TRBD1. The CDR3 is made up of 15 amino acids. From germline, CDR1 is SGDLS and CDR2 YYNGEE. After removal of 4 bases from V and 7 bases from J, the junction contained 11 bases not matched to a gene. CDR3 protein: CASSPRGTGVEEQYF. The CDR3 DNA sequence: TGTGCCAGCAGCCCCCGAGGGACAGGGGTGGAAGAGCAGTACTTC.

The rearrangement joins TRBV7-6 to TRBJ1-1, with D unclear. The CDR3 is made up of 15 amino acids. From germline, CDR1 is SGHVS and CDR2 FNYEAQ. With 6 bases removed from V and 3 bases from J, the gap between germline ends came to 17 bases. For the CDR3, the DNA is TGTGCCAGCAGTCGGGTCCCCGACGAGGACACTGAAGCTTTCTTT. This sequence encodes CASSRVPDEDTEAFF.

The chain recombines TRBV4-1 with TRBJ2-7, with D possibly matching TRBD1 (6 bases). CDR1 MGHRA and CDR2 YSYEKL come from the germline V gene. Trimming shortened V by 0 bases and J by 5 bases, and 11 bases separated the two germline ends. This CDR3 is 14 amino acids long. This CDR3 reads CASSQERGWDEQYF. CDR3 DNA sequence: TGCGCCAGCAGCCAAGAAAGGGGGTGGGACGAGCAGTACTTC.

This chain uses TRBV30 with TRBJ2-3; 10 bases are a match to TRBD2. The V segment lost 3 bases and the J segment 8 bases; nucleotides outside the gene matches: 8. CDR3 length: 14 residues. Germline-derived CDR1 and CDR2 are GTSNPN and SVGIG (reference sequence). The CDR3 nucleotides read TGTGCCTGGAGACCAGCGGGGGGGCCGGGTACGCAGTATTTT. Residues: CAWRPAGGPGTQYF.